The TCR beta chain described here comes from a study of T cell responses to AZD1222 COVID-19 vaccine. Study conclusions and caveats: Two AZD1222 administrations were followed by greater Spike-specific TCR breadth and depth.

A word on this clone: As yet, its antigen is unknown.

Method: immunoSEQ multiplex PCR; TCRdb's copy keeps in-frame clones and lacks some. Counted here are fewer than 55,000 clones, around four fifths occurring once; the ten biggest clones make up 20% to 25%. Germline-derived CDR1 and CDR2 are SEHNR and FQNEAQ (reference sequence). The V end lost 6 bases, the J end lost 2 bases, and 8 bases lay between the germline ends. The CDR3 spans 13 residues. This rearrangement joins TRBV7-9 to TRBJ2-1; D is undetermined. The sequenced sample was peripheral blood, obtained on day 0 of MenACWY control vaccination. The TCR was taken from an adult in good health. The chain's CDR3 is CASSLNPYNEQFF. In DNA, the CDR3 is TGTGCCAGCAGTTTAAACCCCTACAATGAGCAGTTCTTC.